These T cell receptor beta chains were read from a single sample in a study of blood T cell repertoires in COVID-19. Method: immunoSEQ multiplex PCR; TCRdb's copy keeps in-frame clones and lacks some. The data contain 250,000 or so clones, roughly 90% of them singletons. The specimen was PBMCs or T cells enriched from blood (not recorded which). The source is a middle-aged man who had been exposed to COVID-19. Both conserved end residues are part of each CDR3. The D gene is left open where the match is weak. Part of the rows lack a size; the others show once, few, many or a class for expanded clones.

v_call: TRBV28; clone_size: .; d_call: TRBD1; j_call: TRBJ1-5; cdr3_nt: TGTGCCAGCACTGGACAGGGATCCCATAGCAATCAGCCCCAGCATTTT; cdr3_aa: CASTGQGSHSNQPQHF
v_call: TRBV11-2; clone_size: .; d_call: TRBD2; j_call: TRBJ2-1; cdr3_nt: TGTGCCAGCAGCCCCTTCATTGGACTAGCGGGGGAAAATGAGCAGTTCTTC; cdr3_aa: CASSPFIGLAGENEQFF
v_call: TRBV7-9; clone_size: .; d_call: .; j_call: TRBJ2-1; cdr3_nt: TGTGCCAGCAGCTTGGGCAGGTACAATGAGCAGTTCTTC; cdr3_aa: CASSLGRYNEQFF
v_call: TRBV18; clone_size: .; d_call: .; j_call: TRBJ1-5; cdr3_nt: TGTGCCAGCTCACCAAACAGGGAGGGTCAGCCCCAGCATTTT; cdr3_aa: CASSPNREGQPQHF
v_call: TRBV11-2; clone_size: .; d_call: .; j_call: TRBJ1-3; cdr3_nt: TGTGCCAGCAGCTCCAGGACAGATTCTGGAAACACCATATATTTT; cdr3_aa: CASSSRTDSGNTIYF
v_call: TRBV6-5; clone_size: .; d_call: .; j_call: TRBJ2-7; cdr3_nt: TGTGCCAGCAGTTACACCGCAGGGAACTACGAGCAGTACTTC; cdr3_aa: CASSYTAGNYEQYF
v_call: TRBV28; clone_size: .; d_call: .; j_call: TRBJ1-5; cdr3_nt: TGTGCCAGCAGTTCGCCAAGAACAGAGAGCAATCAGCCCCAGCATTTT; cdr3_aa: CASSSPRTESNQPQHF
v_call: TRBV30; clone_size: once; d_call: .; j_call: TRBJ1-2; cdr3_nt: TGTGCCTGGCTAAGGGGTTTTTACGCTGGCTACACCTTC; cdr3_aa: CAWLRGFYAGYTF
v_call: TRBV6-5; clone_size: .; d_call: .; j_call: TRBJ1-2; cdr3_nt: TGTGCCAGCAGTTATGGTCTGGGAGACACTAACTATGGCTACACCTTC; cdr3_aa: CASSYGLGDTNYGYTF
v_call: TRBV6-2/TRBV6-3; clone_size: .; d_call: .; j_call: TRBJ1-5; cdr3_nt: TGTGCCAGCAGTTACCTGGACAGTACTAATCAGCCCCAGCATTTT; cdr3_aa: CASSYLDSTNQPQHF
v_call: TRBV19; clone_size: once; d_call: TRBD1; j_call: TRBJ1-1; cdr3_nt: TGTGCCAGTACCCGGACAGGGTTTGAAGAAGCTTTCTTT; cdr3_aa: CASTRTGFEEAFF
v_call: TRBV25-1; clone_size: few; d_call: TRBD1; j_call: TRBJ2-1; cdr3_nt: TGTGCCAGCAGTGACGTAGTACAGGGGTACTACAATGAGCAGTTCTTC; cdr3_aa: CASSDVVQGYYNEQFF
v_call: TRBV12-3/TRBV12-4; clone_size: .; d_call: .; j_call: TRBJ1-1; cdr3_nt: TGTGCCAGCAGTGCAGGGGATAGGACTGAAGCTTTCTTT; cdr3_aa: CASSAGDRTEAFF
v_call: TRBV4-3; clone_size: .; d_call: TRBD2; j_call: TRBJ2-7; cdr3_nt: TGCGCCAGCAGCCAAGACCGTGTTAGCGGGCTACGTGACGAGCAGTACTTC; cdr3_aa: CASSQDRVSGLRDEQYF
v_call: TRBV19; clone_size: .; d_call: .; j_call: TRBJ1-5; cdr3_nt: TGTGCCAGTAGTATATCCTCAGGGAACAATCAGCCCCAGCATTTT; cdr3_aa: CASSISSGNNQPQHF
v_call: TRBV27; clone_size: .; d_call: TRBD2; j_call: TRBJ2-1; cdr3_nt: TGTGCCAGCAGTCCTAGCGGGGTGGTCTATGAGCAGTTCTTC; cdr3_aa: CASSPSGVVYEQFF
v_call: TRBV27; clone_size: .; d_call: .; j_call: TRBJ1-2; cdr3_nt: TGTGCCAGCAGGGAGCCTCGAGGAGGCTACACCTTC; cdr3_aa: CASREPRGGYTF
v_call: TRBV10-3; clone_size: .; d_call: TRBD1; j_call: TRBJ1-2; cdr3_nt: TGTGCCATCAGTGAGCCTTCCCAGGGGGCGCCTGGCTACACCTTC; cdr3_aa: CAISEPSQGAPGYTF
v_call: TRBV7-3; clone_size: .; d_call: TRBD2; j_call: TRBJ2-1; cdr3_nt: TGTGCCAGCAGGGGAAATAGCGGGAACAAGCAGTTCTTC; cdr3_aa: CASRGNSGNKQFF
v_call: TRBV2; clone_size: .; d_call: .; j_call: TRBJ2-2; cdr3_nt: TGTGCCAGCGGGGAATACAGGGTCACGACCGGGGAGCTGTTTTTT; cdr3_aa: CASGEYRVTTGELFF
v_call: TRBV6-4; clone_size: .; d_call: TRBD2; j_call: TRBJ2-2; cdr3_nt: TGTGCCAGCAGCCGCCAATTAACTAGCGTAGCGAACACCGGGGAGCTGTTTTTT; cdr3_aa: CASSRQLTSVANTGELFF
v_call: TRBV7-9; clone_size: .; d_call: TRBD1; j_call: TRBJ1-4; cdr3_nt: TGTGCCAGCAGCTTCGGACAGGGGAGTGAAAAACTGTTTTTT; cdr3_aa: CASSFGQGSEKLFF
v_call: TRBV6-5; clone_size: .; d_call: TRBD1; j_call: TRBJ1-4; cdr3_nt: TGTGCCAGCATAATGGACAGGGGGAATGAAAAACTGTTTTTT; cdr3_aa: CASIMDRGNEKLFF
v_call: TRBV29-1; clone_size: .; d_call: TRBD2; j_call: TRBJ2-1; cdr3_nt: TGCAGCGTAAGGACTAGCGGGAGGGCCTCGCAGTTCTTC; cdr3_aa: CSVRTSGRASQFF
v_call: TRBV5-1; clone_size: .; d_call: .; j_call: TRBJ1-1; cdr3_nt: TGCGCCAGCAGCTTAAGGCAGGTGAACACTGAAGCTTTCTTT; cdr3_aa: CASSLRQVNTEAFF
v_call: TRBV7-3; clone_size: .; d_call: .; j_call: TRBJ2-3; cdr3_nt: TGTGCCAGCAGCTTAACCCCCCTCGCGGATACGCAGTATTTT; cdr3_aa: CASSLTPLADTQYF
v_call: TRBV3-1/TRBV3-2; clone_size: .; d_call: .; j_call: TRBJ1-6; cdr3_nt: TGTGCCAGCAGCCAAGAAGCAGGGATCACCTATAATTCACCCCTCCACTTT; cdr3_aa: CASSQEAGITYNSPLHF
v_call: TRBV5-6; clone_size: .; d_call: .; j_call: TRBJ2-5; cdr3_nt: TGTGCCAGCAGGTACCAAGACAGTAGAGAAGAGACCCAGTACTTC; cdr3_aa: CASRYQDSREETQYF
v_call: TRBV5-1; clone_size: .; d_call: .; j_call: TRBJ2-1; cdr3_nt: TGCGCCAGCAGCTCGGGGGACCTAGGACTCAATGAGCAGTTCTTC; cdr3_aa: CASSSGDLGLNEQFF
v_call: TRBV19; clone_size: .; d_call: .; j_call: TRBJ1-5; cdr3_nt: TGTGCCAGTAGTATTTTCTCGGTGCGGGGCTCTGCGGATCAGCCCCAGCATTTT; cdr3_aa: CASSIFSVRGSADQPQHF
v_call: TRBV6-5; clone_size: .; d_call: TRBD2; j_call: TRBJ2-7; cdr3_nt: TGTGCCAGCAGCAGACTAGCGGGAGCCTACGAGCAGTACTTC; cdr3_aa: CASSRLAGAYEQYF
v_call: TRBV28; clone_size: .; d_call: .; j_call: TRBJ2-3; cdr3_nt: TGTGCCAGCAGTTTTCCGGGACACCACACAGATACGCAGTATTTT; cdr3_aa: CASSFPGHHTDTQYF
v_call: TRBV7-3; clone_size: .; d_call: TRBD2; j_call: TRBJ2-3; cdr3_nt: TGTGCCAGCAGCCCTAGCGGGAGTAGCACAGATACGCAGTATTTT; cdr3_aa: CASSPSGSSTDTQYF
v_call: TRBV7-2; clone_size: .; d_call: TRBD1; j_call: TRBJ1-1; cdr3_nt: TGTGCCAGCAGCTTATTCGGGACAGGGGATAACACTGAAGCTTTCTTT; cdr3_aa: CASSLFGTGDNTEAFF
v_call: TRBV5-5; clone_size: .; d_call: TRBD1; j_call: TRBJ1-1; cdr3_nt: TGTGCCAGCAGCTTTGTTGAGGGGGCCACTGAAGCTTTCTTT; cdr3_aa: CASSFVEGATEAFF
v_call: TRBV9; clone_size: .; d_call: .; j_call: TRBJ1-3; cdr3_nt: TGTGCCAGCCGCAGGGCGGCTGGAAACACCATATATTTT; cdr3_aa: CASRRAAGNTIYF
v_call: TRBV9; clone_size: .; d_call: TRBD2; j_call: TRBJ2-7; cdr3_nt: TGTGCCAGCAGCCCGCGGAATGATCGCGGGAGCTCCTACGAGCAGTACTTC; cdr3_aa: CASSPRNDRGSSYEQYF
v_call: TRBV30; clone_size: .; d_call: TRBD1; j_call: TRBJ2-7; cdr3_nt: TGTGCCTGGGCGACAGGGAGCTCCTACGAGCAGTACTTC; cdr3_aa: CAWATGSSYEQYF
v_call: TRBV2; clone_size: .; d_call: TRBD2; j_call: TRBJ2-3; cdr3_nt: TGTGCCAGCACCCACGGGGGGATGGCAGATACGCAGTATTTT; cdr3_aa: CASTHGGMADTQYF
v_call: TRBV30; clone_size: .; d_call: TRBD2; j_call: TRBJ2-1; cdr3_nt: TGTGCCTGGAGTGTACAGGCTAGCGGATACAATGAGCAGTTCTTC; cdr3_aa: CAWSVQASGYNEQFF
v_call: TRBV4-1; clone_size: .; d_call: .; j_call: TRBJ1-5; cdr3_nt: TGCGCCAGCAGCCCCCAGACTAATCAGCCCCAGCATTTT; cdr3_aa: CASSPQTNQPQHF
v_call: TRBV12-3/TRBV12-4; clone_size: .; d_call: .; j_call: TRBJ2-7; cdr3_nt: TGTGCCAGCAGTTTGGCCCTCACCTACGAGCAGTACTTC; cdr3_aa: CASSLALTYEQYF